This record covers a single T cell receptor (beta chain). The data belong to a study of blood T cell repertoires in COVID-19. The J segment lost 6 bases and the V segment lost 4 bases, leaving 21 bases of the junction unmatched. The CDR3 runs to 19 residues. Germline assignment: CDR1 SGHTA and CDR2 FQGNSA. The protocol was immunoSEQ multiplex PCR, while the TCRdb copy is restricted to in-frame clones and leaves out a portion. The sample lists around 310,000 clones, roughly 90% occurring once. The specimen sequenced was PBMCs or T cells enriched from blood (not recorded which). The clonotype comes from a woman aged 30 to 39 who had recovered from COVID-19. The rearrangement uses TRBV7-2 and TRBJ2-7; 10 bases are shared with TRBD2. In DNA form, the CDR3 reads TGTGCCAGCAGCTCTCCCCCTTGGAGCGGGAGGGCCTCCCCCCTCGAGCAGTACTTC. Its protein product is CASSSPPWSGRASPLEQYF.